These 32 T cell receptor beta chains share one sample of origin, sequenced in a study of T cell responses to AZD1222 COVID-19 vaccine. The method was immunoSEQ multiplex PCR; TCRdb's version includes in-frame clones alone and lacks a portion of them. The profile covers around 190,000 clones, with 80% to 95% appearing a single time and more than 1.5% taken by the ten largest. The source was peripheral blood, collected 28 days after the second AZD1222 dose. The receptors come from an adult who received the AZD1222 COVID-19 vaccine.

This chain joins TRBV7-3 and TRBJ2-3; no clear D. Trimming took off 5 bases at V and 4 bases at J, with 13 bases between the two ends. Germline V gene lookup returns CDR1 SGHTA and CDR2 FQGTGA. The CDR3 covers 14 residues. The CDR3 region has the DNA TGTGCCAGCAGCCCCCAAGGGTACTCAGATACGCAGTATTTT. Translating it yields CASSPQGYSDTQYF.

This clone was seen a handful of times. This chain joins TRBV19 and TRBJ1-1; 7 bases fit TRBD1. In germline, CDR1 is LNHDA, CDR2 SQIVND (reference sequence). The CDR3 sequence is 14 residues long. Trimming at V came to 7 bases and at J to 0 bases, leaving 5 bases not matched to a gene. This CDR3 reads CASTQDRVNTEAFF. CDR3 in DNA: TGTGCCAGTACCCAAGACAGGGTGAACACTGAAGCTTTCTTT.

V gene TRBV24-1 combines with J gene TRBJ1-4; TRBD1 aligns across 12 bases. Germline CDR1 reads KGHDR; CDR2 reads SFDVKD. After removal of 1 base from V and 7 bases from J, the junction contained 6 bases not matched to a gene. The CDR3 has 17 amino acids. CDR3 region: CATSDFGGQGAAEKLFF. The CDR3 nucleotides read TGTGCCACCAGTGATTTTGGGGGACAGGGGGCGGCTGAAAAACTGTTTTTT.

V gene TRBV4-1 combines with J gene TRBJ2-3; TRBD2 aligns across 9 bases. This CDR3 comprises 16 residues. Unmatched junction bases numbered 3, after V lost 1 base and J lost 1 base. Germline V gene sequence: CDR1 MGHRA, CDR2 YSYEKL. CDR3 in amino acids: CASSQVIAGGTDTQYF. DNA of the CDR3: TGCGCCAGCAGCCAAGTTATAGCGGGGGGCACAGATACGCAGTATTTT.

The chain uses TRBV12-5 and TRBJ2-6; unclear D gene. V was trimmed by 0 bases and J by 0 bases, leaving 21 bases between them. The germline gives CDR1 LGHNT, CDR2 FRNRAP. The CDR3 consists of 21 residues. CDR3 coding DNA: TGTGCTAGTGGTTTGGTAAGGACCGCCCAGCCAGTTGACTCTGGGGCCAACGTCCTGACTTTC. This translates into CASGLVRTAQPVDSGANVLTF.

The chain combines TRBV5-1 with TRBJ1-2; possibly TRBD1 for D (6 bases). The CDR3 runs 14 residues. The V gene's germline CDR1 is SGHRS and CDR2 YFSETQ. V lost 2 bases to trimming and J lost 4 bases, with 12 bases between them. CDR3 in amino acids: CASSFEQGGYGYTF. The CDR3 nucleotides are TGCGCCAGCAGCTTTGAACAGGGCGGCTATGGCTACACCTTC.

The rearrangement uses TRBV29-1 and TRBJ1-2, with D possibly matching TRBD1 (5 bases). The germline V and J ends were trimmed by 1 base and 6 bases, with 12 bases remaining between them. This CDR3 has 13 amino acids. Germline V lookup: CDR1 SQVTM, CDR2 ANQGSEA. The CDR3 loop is CSVEGQGVHGYTF. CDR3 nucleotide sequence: TGCAGCGTTGAAGGGCAGGGAGTCCATGGCTACACCTTC.

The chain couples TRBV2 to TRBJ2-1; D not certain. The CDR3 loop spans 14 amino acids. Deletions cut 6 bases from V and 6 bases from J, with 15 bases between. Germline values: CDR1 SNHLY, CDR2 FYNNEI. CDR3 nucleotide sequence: TGTGCCAGCAGCCCATCCCCAGAATTCAATGAGCAGTTCTTC. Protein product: CASSPSPEFNEQFF.

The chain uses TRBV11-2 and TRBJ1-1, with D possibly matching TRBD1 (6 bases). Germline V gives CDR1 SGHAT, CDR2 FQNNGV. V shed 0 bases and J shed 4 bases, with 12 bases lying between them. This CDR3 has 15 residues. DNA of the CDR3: TGTGCCAGCAGCTTAGATCGAGGGGGAGGCACTGAAGCTTTCTTT. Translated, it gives CASSLDRGGGTEAFF.

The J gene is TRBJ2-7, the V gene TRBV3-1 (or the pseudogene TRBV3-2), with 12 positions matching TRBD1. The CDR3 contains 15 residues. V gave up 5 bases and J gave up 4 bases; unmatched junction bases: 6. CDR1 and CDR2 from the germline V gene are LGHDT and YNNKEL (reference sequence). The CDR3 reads CASSYGTGGSYEQYF. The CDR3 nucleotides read TGTGCCAGCAGCTACGGGACAGGGGGCTCATACGAGCAGTACTTC.

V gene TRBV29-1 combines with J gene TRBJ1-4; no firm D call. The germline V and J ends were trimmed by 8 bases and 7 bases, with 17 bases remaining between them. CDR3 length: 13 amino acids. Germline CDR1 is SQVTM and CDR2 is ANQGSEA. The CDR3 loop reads CSFSREPSEKLFF. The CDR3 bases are TGCAGCTTTAGCCGGGAACCTAGTGAAAAACTGTTTTTT.

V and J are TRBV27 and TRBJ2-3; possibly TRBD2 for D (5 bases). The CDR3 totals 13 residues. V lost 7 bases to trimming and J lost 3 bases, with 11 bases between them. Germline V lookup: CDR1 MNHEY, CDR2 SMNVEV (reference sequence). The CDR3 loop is CASKYSGTDTQYF. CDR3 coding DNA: TGTGCCAGCAAATACAGCGGTACAGATACGCAGTATTTT.

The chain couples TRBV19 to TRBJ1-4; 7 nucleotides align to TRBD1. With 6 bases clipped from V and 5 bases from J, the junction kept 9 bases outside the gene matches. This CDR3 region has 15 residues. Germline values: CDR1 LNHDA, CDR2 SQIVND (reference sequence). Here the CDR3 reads CASSRAQGWNEKLFF. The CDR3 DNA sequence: TGTGCCAGTAGCAGAGCACAGGGGTGGAATGAAAAACTGTTTTTT.

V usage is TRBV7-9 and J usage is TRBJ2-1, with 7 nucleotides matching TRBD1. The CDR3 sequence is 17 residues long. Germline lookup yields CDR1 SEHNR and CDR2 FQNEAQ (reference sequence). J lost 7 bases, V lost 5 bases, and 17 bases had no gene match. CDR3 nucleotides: TGTGCCAGCAGCCCCGGGTTAGGGGACAGCTCAGGGAATGAGCAGTTCTTC. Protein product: CASSPGLGDSSGNEQFF.

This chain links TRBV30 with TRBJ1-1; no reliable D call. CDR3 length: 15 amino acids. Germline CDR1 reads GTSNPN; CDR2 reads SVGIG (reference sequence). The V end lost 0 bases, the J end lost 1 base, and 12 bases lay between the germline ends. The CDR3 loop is CAWSVRLRKNTEAFF. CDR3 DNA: TGTGCCTGGAGTGTACGTCTCCGCAAGAACACTGAAGCTTTCTTT.

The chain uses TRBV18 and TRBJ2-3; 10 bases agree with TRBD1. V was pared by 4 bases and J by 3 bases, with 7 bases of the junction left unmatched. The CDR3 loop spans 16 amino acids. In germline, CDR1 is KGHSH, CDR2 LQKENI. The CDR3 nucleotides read TGTGCCAGCTCACATCTTCCGGGACAGGGGACAGATACGCAGTATTTT. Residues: CASSHLPGQGTDTQYF.

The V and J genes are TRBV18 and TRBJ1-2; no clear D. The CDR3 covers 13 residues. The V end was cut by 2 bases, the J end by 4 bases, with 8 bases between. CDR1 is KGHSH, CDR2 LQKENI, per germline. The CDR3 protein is CASSPVGTYGYTF. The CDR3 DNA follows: TGTGCCAGCTCACCAGTCGGAACCTATGGCTACACCTTC.

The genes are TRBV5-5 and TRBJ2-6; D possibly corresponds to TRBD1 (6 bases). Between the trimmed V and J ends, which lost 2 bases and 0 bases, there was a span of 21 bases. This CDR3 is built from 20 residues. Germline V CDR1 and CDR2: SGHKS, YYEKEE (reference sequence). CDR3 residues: CASSLPTSGLRGSGANVLTF. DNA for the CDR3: TGTGCCAGCAGCTTACCCACCTCAGGCCTCAGGGGCTCTGGGGCCAACGTCCTGACTTTC.

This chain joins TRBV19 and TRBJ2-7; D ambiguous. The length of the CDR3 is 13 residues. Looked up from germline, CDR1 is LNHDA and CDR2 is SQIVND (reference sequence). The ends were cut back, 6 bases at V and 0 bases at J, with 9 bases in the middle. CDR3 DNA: TGTGCCAGTAGGGATCTTAGCTCCTACGAGCAGTACTTC. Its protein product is CASRDLSSYEQYF.

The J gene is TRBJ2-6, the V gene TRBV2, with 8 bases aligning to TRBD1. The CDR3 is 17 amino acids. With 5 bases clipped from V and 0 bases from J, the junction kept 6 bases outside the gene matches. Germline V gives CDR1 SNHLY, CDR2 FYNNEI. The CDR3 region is CASSTGTGFSGANVLTF. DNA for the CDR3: TGTGCCAGCAGTACCGGGACAGGCTTCTCTGGGGCCAACGTCCTGACTTTC. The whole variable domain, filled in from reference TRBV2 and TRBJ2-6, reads EPEVTQTPSHQVTQMGQEVILRCVPISNHLYFYWYRQILGQKVEFLVSFYNNEISEKSEIFDDQFSVERPDGSNFTLKIRSTKLEDSAMYFCASSTGTGFSGANVLTFGAGSRLTVL.

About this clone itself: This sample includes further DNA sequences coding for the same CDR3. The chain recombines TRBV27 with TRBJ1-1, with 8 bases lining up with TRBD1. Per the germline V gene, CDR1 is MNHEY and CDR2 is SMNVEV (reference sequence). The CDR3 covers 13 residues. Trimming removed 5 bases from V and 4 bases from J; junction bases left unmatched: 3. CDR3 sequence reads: CASSSDRGTEAFF. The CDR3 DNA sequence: TGTGCCAGCAGTAGTGACAGGGGCACTGAAGCTTTCTTT.

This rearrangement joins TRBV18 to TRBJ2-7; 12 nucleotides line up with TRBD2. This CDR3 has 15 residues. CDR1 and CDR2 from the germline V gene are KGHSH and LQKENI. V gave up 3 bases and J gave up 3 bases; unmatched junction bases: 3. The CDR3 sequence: CASSPGLAGNYEQYF. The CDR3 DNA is TGTGCCAGCTCACCGGGACTAGCGGGCAACTACGAGCAGTACTTC. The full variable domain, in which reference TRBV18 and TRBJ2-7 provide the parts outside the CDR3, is NAGVMQNPRHLVRRRGQEARLRCSPMKGHSHVYWYRQLPEEGLKFMVYLQKENIIDESGMPKERFSAEFPKEGPSILRIQQVVRGDSAAYFCASSPGLAGNYEQYFGPGTRLTVT.

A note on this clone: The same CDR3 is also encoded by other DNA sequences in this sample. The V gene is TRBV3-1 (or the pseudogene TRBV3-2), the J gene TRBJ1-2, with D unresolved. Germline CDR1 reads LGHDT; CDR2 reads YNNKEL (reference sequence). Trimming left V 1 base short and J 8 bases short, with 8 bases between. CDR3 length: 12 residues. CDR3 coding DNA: TGTGCCAGCAGCCAAGGCCCCTTAGGCTACACCTTC. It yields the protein CASSQGPLGYTF.

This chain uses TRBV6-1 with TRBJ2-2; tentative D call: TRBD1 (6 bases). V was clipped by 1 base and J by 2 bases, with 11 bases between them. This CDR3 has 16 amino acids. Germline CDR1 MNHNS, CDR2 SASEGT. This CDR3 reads CASSEEVDSNTGELFF. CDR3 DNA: TGTGCCAGCAGTGAAGAAGTGGACAGTAACACCGGGGAGCTGTTTTTT.

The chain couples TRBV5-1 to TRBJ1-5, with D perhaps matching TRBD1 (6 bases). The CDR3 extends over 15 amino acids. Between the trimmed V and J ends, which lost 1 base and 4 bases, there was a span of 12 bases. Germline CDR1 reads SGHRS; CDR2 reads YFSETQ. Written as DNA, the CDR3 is TGCGCCAGCAGCTTGATGGGGGCCTATAATCAGCCCCAGCATTTT. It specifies CASSLMGAYNQPQHF.

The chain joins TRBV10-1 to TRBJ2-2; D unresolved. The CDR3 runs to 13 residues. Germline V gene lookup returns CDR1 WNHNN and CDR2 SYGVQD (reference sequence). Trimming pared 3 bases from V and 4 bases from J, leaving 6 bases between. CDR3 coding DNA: TGCGCCAGCAGTGAAGGTCTCACCGGGGAGCTGTTTTTT. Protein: CASSEGLTGELFF.

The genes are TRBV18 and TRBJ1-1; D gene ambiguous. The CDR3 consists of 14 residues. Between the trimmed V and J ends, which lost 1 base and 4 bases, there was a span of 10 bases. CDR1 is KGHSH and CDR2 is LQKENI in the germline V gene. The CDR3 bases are TGTGCCAGCTCACCACGCGGGGTTCCCACTGAAGCTTTCTTT. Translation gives CASSPRGVPTEAFF.

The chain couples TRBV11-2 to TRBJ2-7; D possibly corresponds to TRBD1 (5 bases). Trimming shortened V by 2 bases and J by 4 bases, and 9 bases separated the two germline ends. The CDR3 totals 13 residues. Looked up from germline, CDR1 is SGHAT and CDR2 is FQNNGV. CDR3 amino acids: CASSLNRRYEQYF. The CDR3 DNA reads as TGTGCCAGCAGCTTAAACAGGAGATACGAGCAGTACTTC.

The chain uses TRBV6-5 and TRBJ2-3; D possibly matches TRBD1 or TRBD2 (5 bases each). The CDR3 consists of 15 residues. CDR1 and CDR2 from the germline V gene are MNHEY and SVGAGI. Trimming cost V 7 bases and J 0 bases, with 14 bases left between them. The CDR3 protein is CASIPGARSTDTQYF. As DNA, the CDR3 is TGTGCCAGCATTCCCGGGGCTCGTAGCACAGATACGCAGTATTTT.

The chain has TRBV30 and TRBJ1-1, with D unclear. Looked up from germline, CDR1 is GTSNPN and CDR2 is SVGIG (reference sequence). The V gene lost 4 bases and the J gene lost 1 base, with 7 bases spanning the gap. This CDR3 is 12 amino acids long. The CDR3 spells CAWTASNTEAFF. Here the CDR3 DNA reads TGTGCCTGGACAGCCTCGAACACTGAAGCTTTCTTT.

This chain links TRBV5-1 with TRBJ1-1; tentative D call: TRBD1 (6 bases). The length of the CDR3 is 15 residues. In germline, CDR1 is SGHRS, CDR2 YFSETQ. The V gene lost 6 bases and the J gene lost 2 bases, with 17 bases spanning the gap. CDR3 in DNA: TGCGCCAGCACCCCTCGCGCAGGGGTAAACACTGAAGCTTTCTTT. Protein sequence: CASTPRAGVNTEAFF.

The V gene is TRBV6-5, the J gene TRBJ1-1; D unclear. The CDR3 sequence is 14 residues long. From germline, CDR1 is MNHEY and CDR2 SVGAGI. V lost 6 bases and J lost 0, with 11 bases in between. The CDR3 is CASRRGRLNTEAFF. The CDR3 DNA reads TGTGCCAGCAGACGAGGACGGCTGAACACTGAAGCTTTCTTT.